This T cell receptor (beta chain) stems from a study of Tregs in tolerant kidney transplant recipients. Produced via immunoSEQ multiplex PCR; TCRdb's table is partial and in-frame only. The sample includes tens of thousands of clones, 84% of them seen just once. Trimming removed 3 bases from V and 5 bases from J; junction bases left unmatched: 9. The CDR3 runs 17 residues. Germline V CDR1 and CDR2: SGHRS, YFSETQ. Study-wide findings and caveats: Tregs expanded with activated donor B cells seemed most donor-specific. No direct test of biological reproducibility was done here.

As regards this clone: Its antigen is still unknown.

Sample: CD4+ T cells from blood. The sequence came from a human donor in good health. V and J are TRBV5-1 and TRBJ2-5; the match to TRBD2 covers 14 bases. Written as DNA, the CDR3 is TGCGCCAGCAGCTCGGGACTAGCGGGAGAATTCTCGGAGACCCAGTACTTC. Encoded protein: CASSSGLAGEFSETQYF.